These T cell receptor beta chains were read from a single sample in a study of metastatic and nonmetastatic thyroid tumors. TCRdb reanalyzed the PCR reads via MiXCR. Of approximately 41,000 clones in the sample, 28% were seen once. The sequencing sample was made of blood. Receptor source: a male donor with papillary thyroid cancer or a benign thyroid nodule (not recorded which). Some clones in this sample may be carry-over from other donors' samples. Each CDR3 is given with its conserved first and last residue. Each record gives: CDR3 length, V gene, D gene, J gene, clone size, CDR3 DNA, CDR3 protein. A D gene is named only where the DNA matches it firmly. Size is omitted from some rows. Given values are once, few, many or a class for expanded clones.

17,TRBV20-1,-,TRBJ2-1,-,TGCAGTGCTAGAGGGACGCTGGGGCTGTGGATCGGCAATGAGCAGTTCTTC,CSARGTLGLWIGNEQFF
14,TRBV6-1,-,TRBJ1-2,medium-sized,TGTGCCAGCAGTGACGGGGATTCCGCGCTTGGCTACACCTTC,CASSDGDSALGYTF
14,TRBV28,-,TRBJ2-1,many,TGTGCCAGCAGTATATTTAGCTCCTACAATGAGCAGTTCTTC,CASSIFSSYNEQFF
14,TRBV24-1,-,TRBJ1-2,few,TGTGCCACCAGACCACGAGGTGACTCGTATGGCTACACCTTC,CATRPRGDSYGYTF
12,TRBV5-1,-,TRBJ2-3,-,TGCGCCAGCAGCTTGGAGGTGGAAGCGCAGTATTTT,CASSLEVEAQYF
15,TRBV12-3/TRBV12-4,TRBD1,TRBJ1-6,medium-sized,TGTGCCAGCAGGCTGGGACAGGGACCCAATTCACCCCTCCACTTT,CASRLGQGPNSPLHF
11,TRBV11-3,-,TRBJ2-1,once,TGTGCCAGCACCCGCCTGAATGAGCAGTTCTTC,CASTRLNEQFF
17,TRBV18,-,TRBJ1-2,many,TGTGCCAGCTCACCTAGGGCGCAGGGCCAAGGAGACTATGGCTACACCTTC,CASSPRAQGQGDYGYTF
14,TRBV6-1,-,TRBJ1-5,many,TGTGCCAGCACGCCCAGGTATGGCAATCAGCCCCGGCATTTT,CASTPRYGNQPRHF
13,TRBV5-1,TRBD1,TRBJ1-1,-,TGCGCCAGCAGCATCACCGGGACAGGGGATGCTTTCTTT,CASSITGTGDAFF
14,TRBV6-1,-,TRBJ1-5,-,TGTGCCAGCAGCTTAAGGAAGGTTGATCAGCCCCAGCATTTT,CASSLRKVDQPQHF
18,TRBV6-5,TRBD1,TRBJ2-7,-,TGTGCCAGCAGCCACTTGACAGGGCGTATTCTATCCACCTACGAGCAGTACTTC,CASSHLTGRILSTYEQYF
13,TRBV29-1,-,TRBJ2-3,many,TGCAGCGTTGAAAGGGAACAATCAGATACGCAGTATTTT,CSVEREQSDTQYF
11,TRBV2,-,TRBJ2-7,few,TGTGCCAGCAGTTCACCCTACGAGCAGTACTTC,CASSSPYEQYF
13,TRBV6-1,TRBD1,TRBJ2-7,-,TGTGCCAGCAGTGAGGACAGGGTTTACGAGCAGTACTTC,CASSEDRVYEQYF
17,TRBV20-1,TRBD2,TRBJ2-1,many,TGCAGTGCTAGAACCGGGACTAGCGGGATCTCCTACAATGAGCAGTTCTTC,CSARTGTSGISYNEQFF
17,TRBV6-1,-,TRBJ1-5,many,TGTGCCAGCACCTCCCAATCAGGTTTCCGCGCATGCCAGCCCCAGCATTTT,CASTSQSGFRACQPQHF
12,TRBV28,-,TRBJ1-1,-,TGTGCCAGCCTTGGTGGTTACACTGAAGCTTTCTTT,CASLGGYTEAFF
14,TRBV10-3,-,TRBJ2-1,-,TGTGCCATCAGAGAGCTGGTGTTAGGCAATGAGCAGTTCTTC,CAIRELVLGNEQFF
15,TRBV19,-,TRBJ2-6,many,TGTGCCAGTAGCTCCAGGTTCTCTGGGGCCAACGTCCTGACTTTC,CASSSRFSGANVLTF
15,TRBV12-3/TRBV12-4,TRBD1,TRBJ1-3,many,TGTGCCAGCAGGCCGGGGACAGGGGAGTTTAACACCATATATTTT,CASRPGTGEFNTIYF
14,TRBV11-2,TRBD1,TRBJ1-2,-,TGTGCCAGCAGCGAAACGACAGGGGCCTATGGCTACACCTTC,CASSETTGAYGYTF
13,TRBV7-3,-,TRBJ2-2,many,TGTGCCAGCAGCTCCTCTGGAACCGGGGAGCTGTTTTTT,CASSSSGTGELFF
15,TRBV28,TRBD1,TRBJ2-7,medium-sized,TGTGCCAGCAGTTCCGGGACAGGGGCCGACTACGAGCAGTACTTC,CASSSGTGADYEQYF
17,TRBV11-2,TRBD2,TRBJ2-7,-,TGTGCCAGCAGCGTAAGTGGAGGACTAGCGGGTTATTACGAGCAGTACTTC,CASSVSGGLAGYYEQYF
19,TRBV13,TRBD2,TRBJ2-3,-,TGTGCCCGCAGCGCACCGGGACTAGCTGGCCCCCTGGGGACAGATACGCAGTATTTT,CARSAPGLAGPLGTDTQYF
13,TRBV5-1,TRBD1,TRBJ2-5,-,TGCGCCAGCAGCTCGGGACAGGGTGAGACCCAGTACTTC,CASSSGQGETQYF
14,TRBV6-6,TRBD1,TRBJ2-7,medium-sized,TGTGCCAGCAGTTACGGGACAGGGTACTACGAGCAGTACTTC,CASSYGTGYYEQYF
14,TRBV5-4,-,TRBJ1-2,many,TGTGCCAGCAGTCCGGGACATTTTAACTATGGCTACACCTTC,CASSPGHFNYGYTF
10,TRBV30,-,TRBJ2-2,-,TGTGCCTGGGGGACCGGGGAGCTGTTTTTT,CAWGTGELFF
15,TRBV5-1,-,TRBJ1-3,many,TGCGCCAGCAGCTCCCAGGGTGACACTGGAAACACCATATATTTT,CASSSQGDTGNTIYF
12,TRBV20-1,-,TRBJ1-1,-,TGCAGTGGGAGACGGGTGAACACTGAAGCTTTCTTT,CSGRRVNTEAFF
14,TRBV27,-,TRBJ1-6,few,TGTGCCAGCAGTCCCCCCGGGGGAGGTTCACCCCTCCACTTT,CASSPPGGGSPLHF
15,TRBV18,TRBD1,TRBJ1-4,-,TGTGCCAGCTCACCAAGGACAGGACAGGGGGGAAAACTGTTTTTT,CASSPRTGQGGKLFF
15,TRBV9,-,TRBJ2-7,-,TGTGCCAGCAGCTCCACGGCGGTACTTCAATACGAGCAGTACTTC,CASSSTAVLQYEQYF
15,TRBV5-6,TRBD2,TRBJ2-7,-,TGTGCCTGCAGCGGAGGACTAGCGGGGGTCCACGATCAGTACTTC,CACSGGLAGVHDQYF
17,TRBV6-5,-,TRBJ1-1,few,TGTGCCAGCAGTCCTAGGGGGGTTGGACGGTTTCACACTGAAGCTTTCTTT,CASSPRGVGRFHTEAFF
15,TRBV4-1,-,TRBJ1-2,-,TGCGCCAGCAGCCAAGTCCCTGGGCAGGGTTATGGCTACACCTTC,CASSQVPGQGYGYTF
14,TRBV24-1,-,TRBJ2-2,many,TGTGCCACCAGTGATTTGAGGGACACCGGGGAGCTGTTTTTT,CATSDLRDTGELFF
16,TRBV11-3,-,TRBJ2-2,-,TGTGCCAGCAGCTTAGATGGCAGAACAAACACCGGGGAGCTGTTTTTT,CASSLDGRTNTGELFF
14,TRBV5-1,-,TRBJ1-3,many,TGCGCCAGCGGACTTCTCAGTGCTGGAAACACCATATATTTT,CASGLLSAGNTIYF
14,TRBV5-1,TRBD1,TRBJ1-1,-,TGCGCCAGCGGCTTGCGGACAGGGTCTACTGAAGCTTTCTTT,CASGLRTGSTEAFF
13,TRBV28,-,TRBJ2-7,many,TGTGCCAGCAGTTCGACCGCCTCCTACGAGCAGTACTTC,CASSSTASYEQYF
13,TRBV20-1,TRBD1,TRBJ2-7,many,TGCAGTGCAGGGGACAGGGGGGTTTACGAGCAGTACTTC,CSAGDRGVYEQYF
13,TRBV12-5,-,TRBJ2-7,-,TGTGCTAGTGGTTTTGGTGGGGCCTACGAGCAGTACTTC,CASGFGGAYEQYF
15,TRBV10-3,-,TRBJ2-7,few,TGTGCCATCAGTGAGGCTAGCTATGTGTGCTACGAGCAGTACTTC,CAISEASYVCYEQYF
13,TRBV5-1,-,TRBJ2-7,-,TGCGCCAGCAGCATACAGGGTAACTACGAGCAGTACTTC,CASSIQGNYEQYF
15,TRBV4-3,TRBD1,TRBJ1-2,once,TGCGCCAGCAGCCAAAGAATACAGGGGGAATATGGCTACACCTTC,CASSQRIQGEYGYTF
14,TRBV5-1,-,TRBJ2-7,-,TGCGCCAGCAGCTCTGGGGCTACGAGCTACGAGCAGTACTTC,CASSSGATSYEQYF
15,TRBV20-1,TRBD1,TRBJ2-7,once,TGCAGTGAACTTAATCCGGGACAGGTTTTATTCGAGCAGTACTTC,CSELNPGQVLFEQYF
15,TRBV6-2/TRBV6-3,-,TRBJ1-5,few,TGTGCCAGCAGACTAACAGGGTCCGGCAATCAGCCCCAGCATTTT,CASRLTGSGNQPQHF
14,TRBV13,-,TRBJ2-7,-,TGTGCCAGCAGCTTCGTTGGGTCTGAAAATGAGCAGTACTTC,CASSFVGSENEQYF
14,TRBV5-1,-,TRBJ2-7,few,TGCGCCAGCAGCCCCCCCCTAGCGCGAGGCGAGCAGTACTTC,CASSPPLARGEQYF
12,TRBV20-1,-,TRBJ2-7,-,TGCAGTGCGGAGGGCTTTACCTACGAGCAGTACTTC,CSAEGFTYEQYF